This record looks at one T cell receptor beta chain sequence and its context. The data were obtained in a study of blood T cell repertoires in COVID-19. In the original processing: Amplification with reference gene primers provided the estimates of nucleated cell counts. Profiled with immunoSEQ multiplex PCR; TCRdb holds only in-frame clones, not every one. V, J and clone size are those of that table, while D and trimming were read from the DNA. Among some 140,000 clones listed, roughly 82% were seen once. CDR3 size: 12 residues. The germline gives CDR1 MNHEY, CDR2 SVGEGT. Trimming stripped 5 bases from V and 7 bases from J, with 9 bases between.

Specimen: peripheral blood. The J gene is TRBJ2-1, the V gene TRBV6-2 or TRBV6-3; D unresolved. The TCR sequence derives from a man older than 75 with acute or convalescent COVID-19. CDR3 DNA: TGTGCCAGCAGTGGGCTTGGGAATGAGCAGTTCTTC. It encodes CASSGLGNEQFF.